This entry concerns a single TCR beta chain. The antigen is not known. Clones were read by immunoSEQ multiplex PCR, and TCRdb kept only the in-frame ones, dropping some. The repertoire holds approximately 460,000 clones, with roughly nine tenths as singletons. This sample was included in a study of Ad26.COV2.S vaccination and SARS-CoV-2 variants. As for the study in general: Donor joined the COV1001 Ad26.COV2.S trial arm.

Findings and limits, study-wide: Breadth measured for non-spike TCRs was similar across vaccine and placebo recipients. Compared with placebo recipients, vaccine recipients had higher spike-specific TCR breadth.

Treatment defined: around 19 received Ad26.COV2.S at low or high dose, single or two shots; 5 received placebo; per-sample allocation not given. Sampling was performed 63 days after the first vaccine or placebo injection. Within Boston, the person who donated was an adult of 18-55 years. The sequence came from a person aged 18 to 59 who received the Ad26.COV2.S COVID-19 vaccine or a placebo. The sample was peripheral blood, taken in a trial of Ad26.COV2.S vaccine versus placebo.

In DNA form, the CDR3 reads TGTGCCAGCAGCTCACTAGCGGGAGGATCCTACAATGAGCAGTTCTTC. It translates to CASSSLAGGSYNEQFF. This chain uses TRBV27 with TRBJ2-1; 12 bases match TRBD2. V lost 6 bases, J lost 1 base, and 4 bases stayed unmatched. The CDR3 runs to 16 residues. Germline CDR1 and CDR2: MNHEY and SMNVEV (reference sequence).